The 2 T cell receptor beta chains given below trace back to one sample, sequenced in a study of T cells in Graves' hyperthyroidism and ophthalmopathy. From RNA transcripts, TCR beta CDR3 regions were amplified. HTBI primers drove first-round RT-PCR of the TCR CDR3. TCRdb independently ran MiXCR on the multiplex PCR reads; one entry per CDR3 protein. The sample has around 350,000 distinct CDR3 sequences, about 19% seen once. Material: blood. These receptors came from a woman aged 18-30 years with Graves' hyperthyroidism.

The sample holds many counts of this clonotype. The chain employs TRBV15 and TRBJ1-1; D not certain. Trimming removed 1 base at V and 4 bases at J, with 16 bases between. CDR3 length equals 16 residues. The germline V gene has CDR1 LNHNV and CDR2 YYDKDF (reference sequence). CDR3 nucleotides: TGTGCCACCAGCAGAGGCTCCCAGATGTGGGTCACTGAAGCTTTCTTT. It specifies CATSRGSQMWVTEAFF.

At least ten counts were recorded for this clonotype. The chain couples TRBV2 to TRBJ2-5; 7 bases line up with TRBD1. Germline assignment: CDR1 SNHLY and CDR2 FYNNEI. Germline trimming cut 8 bases from V and 2 bases from J; bases unmatched to any gene: 5. CDR3 length: 13 residues. This chain's CDR3 is CASAPGQQETQYF. The DNA for the CDR3 is TGTGCCAGCGCGCCGGGACAGCAAGAGACCCAGTACTTC.